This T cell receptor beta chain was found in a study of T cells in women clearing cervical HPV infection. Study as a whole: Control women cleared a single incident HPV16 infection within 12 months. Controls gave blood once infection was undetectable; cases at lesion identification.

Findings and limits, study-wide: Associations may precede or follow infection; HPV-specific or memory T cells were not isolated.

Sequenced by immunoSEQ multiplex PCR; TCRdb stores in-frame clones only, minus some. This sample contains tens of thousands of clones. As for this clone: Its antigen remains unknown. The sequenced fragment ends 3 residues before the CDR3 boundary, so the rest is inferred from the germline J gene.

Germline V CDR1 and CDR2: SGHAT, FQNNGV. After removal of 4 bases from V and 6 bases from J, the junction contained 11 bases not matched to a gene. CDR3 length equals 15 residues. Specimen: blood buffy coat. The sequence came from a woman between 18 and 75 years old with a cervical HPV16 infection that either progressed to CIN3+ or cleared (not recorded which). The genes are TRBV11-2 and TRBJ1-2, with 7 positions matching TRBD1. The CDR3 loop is CASSSPRTGADGYTF. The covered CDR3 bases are TGTGCCAGCAGCTCACCAAGAACAGGGGCGGATGGC.